The text below deals with one TCR beta chain. From the germline J gene comes the end of the CDR3, since the read stops 3 residues before it. This record belongs to a study of T cells in women clearing cervical HPV infection. Sequencing used immunoSEQ multiplex PCR; TCRdb keeps in-frame clones, though not all of them. Its listing shows roughly 48,000 clones. The CDR3 length is 18 residues. Germline loops: CDR1 LNHDA, CDR2 SQIVND (reference sequence). V lost 6 bases to trimming and J lost 5 bases; unmatched junction nucleotides: 18. The sample taken for sequencing was blood buffy coat. The chain couples TRBV19 to TRBJ2-5; 10 nucleotides line up with TRBD2. This clonotype was obtained from a woman aged 18-70 years with a cervical HPV16 infection that either progressed to CIN3+ or cleared (not recorded which). The CDR3 here is CASSPQVASGSVRETQYF. Incomplete CDR3 DNA: TGTGCCAGTAGCCCCCAGGTGGCTAGCGGGAGCGTGCGGGAGACC.